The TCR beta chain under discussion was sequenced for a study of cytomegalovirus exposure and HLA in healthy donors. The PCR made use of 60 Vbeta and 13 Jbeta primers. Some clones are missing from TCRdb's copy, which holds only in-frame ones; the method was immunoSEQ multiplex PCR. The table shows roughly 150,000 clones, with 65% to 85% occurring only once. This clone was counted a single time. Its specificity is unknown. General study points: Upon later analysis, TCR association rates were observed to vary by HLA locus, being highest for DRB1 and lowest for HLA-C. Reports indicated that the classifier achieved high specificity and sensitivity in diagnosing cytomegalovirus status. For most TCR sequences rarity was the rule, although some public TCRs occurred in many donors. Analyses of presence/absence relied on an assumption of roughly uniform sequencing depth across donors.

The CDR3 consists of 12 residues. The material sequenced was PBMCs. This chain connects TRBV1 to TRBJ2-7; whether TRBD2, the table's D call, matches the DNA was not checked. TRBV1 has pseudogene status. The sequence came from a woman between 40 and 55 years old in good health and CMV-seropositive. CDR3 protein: CTPLAPGNEQYF. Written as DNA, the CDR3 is TGCACCCCTCTTGCCCCGGGGAACGAGCAGTACTTC.